Listed here are 25 T cell receptor beta chains from one sample, sequenced in a study of Ad26.COV2.S vaccination and SARS-CoV-2 variants. Clones were read by immunoSEQ multiplex PCR, and TCRdb kept only the in-frame ones, dropping some. The sample yields about 680,000 clones, roughly 90% seen once. As for treatment: some 19 received Ad26.COV2.S at low or high dose, single or two shots; roughly five received placebo; per-sample allocation not given. Collection of samples fell on day 63 after the first vaccine or placebo injection. Here the sequenced sample was peripheral blood, taken in a trial of Ad26.COV2.S vaccine versus placebo. These receptors originate from a person aged 18 to 65 who received the Ad26.COV2.S COVID-19 vaccine or a placebo.

The rearrangement joins TRBV5-5 to TRBJ2-2; possible D gene TRBD1, 6 bases. This CDR3 is 13 amino acids long. In germline, CDR1 is SGHKS, CDR2 YYEKEE (reference sequence). V shed 2 bases and J shed 6 bases, with 8 bases lying between them. Written as DNA, the CDR3 is TGTGCCAGCAGCTTTCCAGGGGCCGGGGAGCTGTTTTTT. Translating it yields CASSFPGAGELFF.

The gene calls are TRBV30 and TRBJ1-1, with 7 bases lining up with TRBD1. There are 14 residues in the CDR3. CDR1 and CDR2 (germline): GTSNPN, SVGIG (reference sequence). V shed 7 bases and J 1 base; nucleotides not matched to a gene: 9. CDR3 residues: CASGPDRRNTEAFF. The CDR3 region has the DNA TGTGCCTCAGGGCCGGACAGGAGGAACACTGAAGCTTTCTTT.

The V gene is TRBV9, the J gene TRBJ2-2, with a tentative D call TRBD1 (5 bases). V was clipped by 2 bases and J by 2 bases, with 10 bases between them. Germline CDR1 reads SGDLS; CDR2 reads YYNGEE. This CDR3 spans 15 amino acids. CDR3 in amino acids: CASSVTGFNTGELFF. The DNA of the CDR3 is TGTGCCAGCAGCGTCACAGGATTTAACACCGGGGAGCTGTTTTTT.

The chain joins TRBV10-2 to TRBJ2-7; 8 positions match TRBD2. Trimming removed 6 bases from V and 8 bases from J; junction bases left unmatched: 12. In germline, CDR1 is WSHSY, CDR2 SAAADI. The length of the CDR3 is 14 residues. The CDR3 sequence: CASREPGLGFKQYF. The CDR3, as DNA: TGCGCCAGCAGAGAACCGGGACTAGGTTTTAAGCAGTACTTC.

The chain employs TRBV10-1 and TRBJ1-1; D unresolved. CDR1 is WNHNN, CDR2 SYGVQD, per germline (reference sequence). V lost 6 bases and J 5 bases, leaving 13 bases between the germline ends. The CDR3 has 13 amino acids. The CDR3 sequence: CASRSVLGTEAFF. As DNA, the CDR3 is TGCGCCAGCAGGAGCGTGTTAGGGACTGAAGCTTTCTTT.

V is TRBV18 and J is TRBJ2-4; weak D call: TRBD2 (5 bases). The V gene's germline CDR1 is KGHSH and CDR2 LQKENI. This CDR3 comprises 16 residues. The ends were cut back, 3 bases at V and 3 bases at J, with 15 bases in the middle. CDR3 DNA: TGTGCCAGCTCACCTAGTCCCCGGGGTGGCAAAAACATTCAGTACTTC. Translation: CASSPSPRGGKNIQYF.

The CDR3 loop is CASSSRGQETQYF. The CDR3 nucleotides are TGTGCCAGCAGCAGCCGGGGTCAAGAGACCCAGTACTTC. This chain joins TRBV3-1 (or the pseudogene TRBV3-2) and TRBJ2-5; possible D gene TRBD2, 5 bases. Trimming left V 5 bases short and J 2 bases short, with 9 bases between. The CDR3 covers 13 residues. Germline CDR1 LGHDT, CDR2 YNNKEL (reference sequence).

The chain uses TRBV6-4 and TRBJ1-2; 7 bases are shared with TRBD1. CDR1 and CDR2 from the germline V gene are MRHNA and SNTAGT. After removal of 3 bases from V and 3 bases from J, the junction contained 4 bases not matched to a gene. The CDR3 has 14 amino acids. The CDR3 region is CASSEGGRHYGYTF. As DNA, the CDR3 is TGTGCCAGCAGTGAAGGGGGCAGACACTATGGCTACACCTTC.

As concerns this clone: Mismatch with germline at one junction end may stem from a read error. The gene calls are TRBV30 and TRBJ2-1; no reliable D call. The CDR3 runs 15 residues. In germline, CDR1 is GTSNPN, CDR2 SVGIG (reference sequence). CDR3 coding DNA: TGTGCCTGGAGTGAGTGGCATAGCTCCAACAATGAGCAGTTCTTC. This sequence encodes CAWSEWHSSNNEQFF.

This chain links TRBV5-1 with TRBJ1-4; 8 bases agree with TRBD1. V lost 5 bases and J lost 0; bases outside the gene matches: 3. CDR1 is SGHRS and CDR2 is YFSETQ in the germline V gene. This CDR3 is 15 amino acids long. The CDR3 DNA reads TGCGCCAGCAGTCAGGGGGCAGCAACTAATGAAAAACTGTTTTTT. This translates into CASSQGAATNEKLFF. The full variable domain, rest sourced from reference TRBV5-1 and TRBJ1-4, is KAGVTQTPRYLIKTRGQQVTLSCSPISGHRSVSWYQQTPGQGLQFLFEYFSETQRNKGNFPGRFSGRQFSNSRSEMNVSTLELGDSALYLCASSQGAATNEKLFFGSGTQLSVL.

The chain employs TRBV6-5 and TRBJ2-7, with 10 bases that match TRBD1. The CDR3 covers 15 residues. The germline V gene encodes CDR1 MNHEY and CDR2 SVGAGI. Trimming cost V 5 bases and J 1 base; bases outside gene matches: 5. CDR3 sequence (DNA): TGTGCCAGCAGTAGGGACAGGGGCGATTCCTACGAGCAGTACTTC. It is translated as CASSRDRGDSYEQYF.

J is TRBJ1-6 and V is TRBV6-5; 8 bases map to TRBD1. This CDR3 contains 15 residues. The V gene end was trimmed by 6 bases and the J gene end by 9 bases; junction bases not matched to a gene: 10. Germline V gene sequence: CDR1 MNHEY, CDR2 SVGAGI. DNA of the CDR3: TGTGCCAGCAGGACAGGGGAAGGTTTCGCTTCACCCCTCCACTTT. It specifies CASRTGEGFASPLHF.

The J gene is TRBJ2-1, the V gene TRBV29-1; 9 bases agree with TRBD2. This CDR3 spans 14 amino acids. Per germline, CDR1 SQVTM and CDR2 ANQGSEA. Trimming took 5 bases from V and 2 from J; bases not matched to a gene: 4. CDR3 bases: TGCAGCGTTTTAGCGGGAGTAGCCTACAATGAGCAGTTCTTC. Translating gives CSVLAGVAYNEQFF.

This clone appeared a single time. This chain links TRBV12-5 with TRBJ2-3; 8 nucleotides match TRBD1. This CDR3 spans 13 amino acids. Germline V lookup: CDR1 LGHNT, CDR2 FRNRAP. The trim removed 4 bases at V and 6 bases at J, leaving 3 bases unmatched. The CDR3 loop is CASGSQGADTQYF. CDR3 DNA: TGTGCTAGTGGTTCCCAGGGGGCCGATACGCAGTATTTT.

A few counts support this clone. The V call is TRBV10-3, the J call TRBJ2-3; 10 positions match TRBD2. CDR1 is ENHRY, CDR2 SYGVKD, per germline. Trimming removed 0 bases from V and 7 bases from J; junction bases left unmatched: 7. The CDR3 covers 16 residues. CDR3 sequence (DNA): TGTGCCATCAGTGAGTCCCAAGCGGGAGGGAAAAATACGCAGTATTTT. Translating gives CAISESQAGGKNTQYF.

The J gene is TRBJ2-1, the V gene TRBV24-1; 10 nucleotides agree with TRBD2. The CDR3 totals 19 residues. With 1 base clipped from V and 4 bases from J, the junction kept 12 bases outside the gene matches. The germline gives CDR1 KGHDR, CDR2 SFDVKD. The DNA for the CDR3 is TGTGCCACCAGTGATTTCTCCGCCGCTAGCGGGAGTGTATACAATGAGCAGTTCTTC. Its protein product is CATSDFSAASGSVYNEQFF.

This sequence joins TRBV5-1 and TRBJ1-2; D is uncertain. The V gene lost 1 base and the J gene lost 3 bases, with 13 bases spanning the gap. CDR1 is SGHRS and CDR2 is YFSETQ in the germline V gene. This CDR3 is built from 15 residues. The CDR3 protein is CASSLSPPMDYGYTF. DNA for the CDR3: TGCGCCAGCAGCTTGAGTCCGCCGATGGACTATGGCTACACCTTC.

In its sample, this clone was seen a few times. The sample holds other DNA sequences that translate to the same CDR3. The chain recombines TRBV7-3 with TRBJ2-3; maybe TRBD2 (5 bases). In germline, CDR1 is SGHTA, CDR2 FQGTGA. Trimming left V 1 base short and J 6 bases short, with 8 bases between. The CDR3 is 13 amino acids. The CDR3 region is CASSLRTWDTQYF. CDR3 coding DNA: TGTGCCAGCAGCTTAAGGACTTGGGATACGCAGTATTTT.

The rearrangement joins TRBV7-6 to TRBJ2-6, with a tentative D call TRBD2 (5 bases). V gave up 4 bases and J gave up 2 bases, with 12 bases separating them. This CDR3 spans 16 amino acids. Germline V gene sequence: CDR1 SGHVS, CDR2 FNYEAQ. CDR3 coding DNA: TGTGCCAGCAGCTCCCGGGCGGGTACTGGGGCCAACGTCCTGACTTTC. Protein product: CASSSRAGTGANVLTF.

This clone was observed once. Other DNA sequences in the sample encode the same CDR3. The J gene is TRBJ1-1, the V gene TRBV19, with TRBD1 matching 7 bases. CDR3 size: 14 residues. J lost 0 bases, V lost 6 bases, and 4 bases had no gene match. Germline V gene lookup returns CDR1 LNHDA and CDR2 SQIVND (reference sequence). The CDR3 reads CASSPQGMNTEAFF. CDR3 nucleotide sequence: TGTGCCAGTAGCCCACAGGGGATGAACACTGAAGCTTTCTTT.

This rearrangement joins TRBV7-6 to TRBJ2-1; no definite D call. Germline CDR1 SGHVS, CDR2 FNYEAQ. The length of the CDR3 is 13 residues. V lost 4 bases, J lost 1 base, and 5 bases lay in between. The CDR3: CASSSESYNEQFF. CDR3 bases: TGTGCCAGCAGCTCGGAGTCCTACAATGAGCAGTTCTTC.

The rearrangement links TRBV7-2 to TRBJ1-1; 8 positions match TRBD1. The CDR3 spans 14 residues. V was pared by 5 bases and J by 4 bases, with 6 bases of the junction left unmatched. Germline V gene data show CDR1 as SGHTA and CDR2 as FQGNSA. CDR3 region: CASSIRQGFTEAFF. The CDR3 region has the DNA TGTGCCAGCAGCATCCGACAGGGGTTCACTGAAGCTTTCTTT.

The chain joins TRBV11-2 to TRBJ2-5; 9 nucleotides match TRBD2. V shed 6 bases and J 2 bases; nucleotides not matched to a gene: 7. CDR1 and CDR2 from the germline V gene are SGHAT and FQNNGV. CDR3 length: 15 amino acids. CDR3 sequence: CASSPDGLAQETQYF. The CDR3 DNA follows: TGTGCCAGCAGTCCCGACGGACTAGCGCAAGAGACCCAGTACTTC.

The V gene is TRBV4-2, the J gene TRBJ1-2, with 8 bases that match TRBD1. CDR1 LGHNA and CDR2 YNFKEQ come from the germline V gene. The CDR3 is 17 residues long. J gave up 0 bases and V 1 base, and 7 bases lay outside the gene matches. CDR3 coding DNA: TGTGCCAGCAGCCAAGGTCTAAACAGGGGGTCTAACTATGGCTACACCTTC. Its translation: CASSQGLNRGSNYGYTF.

The gene calls are TRBV2 and TRBJ2-2; TRBD1 matches at 7 bases. The CDR3 length is 15 residues. CDR1 and CDR2 (germline): SNHLY, FYNNEI. V dropped 7 bases and J dropped 1; count of bases not matched to a gene: 6. CDR3 protein: CASKETGMNTGELFF. CDR3 nucleotide sequence: TGTGCCAGCAAGGAGACAGGGATGAACACCGGGGAGCTGTTTTTT.